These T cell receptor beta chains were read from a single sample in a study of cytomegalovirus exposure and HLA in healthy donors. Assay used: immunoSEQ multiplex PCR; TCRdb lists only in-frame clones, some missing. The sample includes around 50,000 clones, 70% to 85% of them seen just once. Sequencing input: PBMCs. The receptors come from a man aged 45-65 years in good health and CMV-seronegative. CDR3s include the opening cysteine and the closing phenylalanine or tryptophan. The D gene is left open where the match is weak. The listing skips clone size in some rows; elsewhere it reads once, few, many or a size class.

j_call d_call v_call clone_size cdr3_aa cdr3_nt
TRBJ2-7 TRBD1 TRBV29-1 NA CSVAGTGSYEQYF TGCAGCGTCGCCGGGACAGGGTCCTACGAGCAGTACTTC
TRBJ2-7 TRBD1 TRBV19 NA CASRGPGQGTYEQYF TGTGCCAGTAGAGGCCCGGGACAGGGTACTTACGAGCAGTACTTC
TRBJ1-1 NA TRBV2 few CASSIERTEAFF TGTGCCAGCAGTATTGAGAGGACTGAAGCTTTCTTT
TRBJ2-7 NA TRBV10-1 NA CASSESGTRDGYEQYF TGCGCCAGCAGTGAGTCAGGGACTCGGGATGGCTACGAGCAGTACTTC
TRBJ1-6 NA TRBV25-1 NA CASQGSSYNSPLHF TGTGCCAGCCAGGGGAGCTCCTATAATTCACCCCTCCACTTT
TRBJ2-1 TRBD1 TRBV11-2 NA CASSGGQGADEQFF TGTGCCAGCAGCGGGGGGCAGGGGGCGGATGAGCAGTTCTTC
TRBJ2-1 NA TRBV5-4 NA CASSSGGGPYNEQFF TGTGCCAGCAGCTCTGGTGGGGGCCCGTACAATGAGCAGTTCTTC
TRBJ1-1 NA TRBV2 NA CARYRVMNTEAFF TGTGCCAGATACAGGGTAATGAACACTGAAGCTTTCTTT
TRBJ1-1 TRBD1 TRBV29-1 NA CSVTTGTGRFLNTEAFF TGCAGCGTTACTACCGGGACAGGGAGATTTTTGAACACTGAAGCTTTCTTT
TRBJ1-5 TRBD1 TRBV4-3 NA CASSQEPPRRAGGNQPQHF TGCGCCAGCAGCCAAGAACCCCCCAGAAGGGCAGGGGGGAATCAGCCCCAGCATTTT
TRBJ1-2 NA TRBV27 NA CASSPTRDTTSFYTF TGTGCCAGCAGCCCAACTCGGGACACTACTAGTTTCTACACCTTC
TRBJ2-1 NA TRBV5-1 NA CASSLNRESYNEQFF TGCGCCAGCAGCTTAAACAGGGAGTCCTACAATGAGCAGTTCTTC
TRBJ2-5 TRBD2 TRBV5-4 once CASSSGGLGETQYF TGTGCCAGCAGCTCCGGGGGGTTGGGGGAGACCCAGTACTTC
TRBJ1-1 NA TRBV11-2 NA CASSLYGRGARTEAFF TGTGCCAGCAGCTTATATGGTCGGGGGGCCCGCACTGAAGCTTTCTTT
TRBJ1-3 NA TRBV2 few CASTLRVGSGNTIYF TGTGCCAGCACCCTACGGGTAGGATCTGGAAACACCATATATTTT
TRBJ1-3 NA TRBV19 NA CASSHRVTGNTIYF TGTGCCAGTAGTCATCGGGTCACAGGAAACACCATATATTTT
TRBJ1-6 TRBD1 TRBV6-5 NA CASSSSGQGNSPLHF TGTGCCAGCAGCTCGTCGGGACAGGGCAATTCACCCCTCCACTTT
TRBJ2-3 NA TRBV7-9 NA CASSLDRYTDTQYF TGTGCCAGCAGCCTGGACAGATACACAGATACGCAGTATTTT
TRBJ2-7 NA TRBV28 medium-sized CASCRVSPYEQYF TGTGCCAGCTGCCGGGTCAGCCCCTACGAGCAGTACTTC
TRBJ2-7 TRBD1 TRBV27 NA CASSPDRASSYEQYF TGTGCCAGCAGTCCTGACAGGGCCTCCTCCTACGAGCAGTACTTC
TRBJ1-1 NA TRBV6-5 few CASSYSIETEAFF TGTGCCAGCAGTTACTCGATAGAGACTGAAGCTTTCTTT
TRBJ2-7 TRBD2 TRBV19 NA CASSIWGTNSYEQYF TGTGCCAGTAGTATTTGGGGGACTAATTCCTACGAGCAGTACTTC
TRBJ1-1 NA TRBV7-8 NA CASSLGGRRLEAFF TGTGCCAGCAGCTTAGGGGGCCGCAGGCTTGAAGCTTTCTTT
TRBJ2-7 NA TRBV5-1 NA CASSYSGTYEQYF TGCGCCAGCAGCTACTCAGGGACCTACGAGCAGTACTTC
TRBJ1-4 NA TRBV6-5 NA CASSRTGIYEKLFF TGTGCCAGCAGCCGAACAGGGATCTACGAAAAACTGTTTTTT
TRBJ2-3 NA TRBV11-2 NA CASSLGAMQYF TGTGCCAGCAGCTTAGGGGCGATGCAGTATTTT
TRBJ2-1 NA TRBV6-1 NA CASSFSGGPYNEQFF TGTGCCAGCAGTTTTAGCGGAGGGCCGTACAATGAGCAGTTCTTC
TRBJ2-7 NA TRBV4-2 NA CASSQGSGDPQYEQYF TGTGCCAGCAGCCAAGGTTCAGGGGACCCTCAGTACGAGCAGTACTTC
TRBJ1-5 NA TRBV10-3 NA CAISEAGDNQPQHF TGTGCCATCAGTGAGGCAGGGGACAATCAGCCCCAGCATTTT
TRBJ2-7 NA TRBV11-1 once CASSSMFGLSYEQYF TGTGCCAGCAGCTCAATGTTTGGCCTCTCCTACGAGCAGTACTTC
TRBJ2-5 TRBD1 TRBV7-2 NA CASSSRDRGQTQYF TGTGCCAGCAGCTCCCGGGACAGGGGACAGACCCAGTACTTC
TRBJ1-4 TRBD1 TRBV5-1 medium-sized CASRQGESATNEKLFF TGCGCCAGTAGACAGGGGGAGTCCGCAACTAATGAAAAACTGTTTTTT
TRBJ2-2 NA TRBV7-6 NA CASSPDMLELFF TGTGCCAGCAGCCCAGACATGTTGGAGCTGTTTTTT
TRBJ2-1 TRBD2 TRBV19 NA CASSTTSGGRNLGYNEQFF TGTGCCAGTAGTACTACTAGCGGGGGGAGGAATTTAGGGTACAATGAGCAGTTCTTC
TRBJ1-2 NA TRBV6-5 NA CASSYLSGDWGYTF TGTGCCAGCAGTTACCTATCCGGGGATTGGGGCTACACCTTC
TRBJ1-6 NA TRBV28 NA CASSLSGPNSPLHF TGTGCCAGCAGTTTATCAGGGCCAAATTCACCCCTCCACTTT
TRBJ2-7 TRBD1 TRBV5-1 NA CASSMGQKYEQYF TGCGCCAGCAGCATGGGACAGAAGTACGAGCAGTACTTC
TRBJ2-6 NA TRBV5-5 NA CASSPSGGLTSGANVLTF TGTGCCAGCAGCCCTTCGGGCGGACTAACCTCTGGGGCCAACGTCCTGACTTTC
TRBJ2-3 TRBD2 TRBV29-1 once CSVGLAGGGSQYF TGCAGCGTTGGACTAGCGGGGGGGGGCTCGCAGTATTTT
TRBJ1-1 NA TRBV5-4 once CASSSQTVTYTEAFF TGTGCCAGCAGCTCCCAAACAGTTACGTACACTGAAGCTTTCTTT
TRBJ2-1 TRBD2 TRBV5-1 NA CASSLGLAGGNEQFF TGCGCCAGCAGCTTGGGACTAGCGGGGGGAAATGAGCAGTTCTTC
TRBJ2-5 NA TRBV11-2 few CASSTQGIGETQYF TGTGCCAGCAGCACTCAGGGAATCGGGGAGACCCAGTACTTC
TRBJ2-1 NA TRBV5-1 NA CASSPWPFGDNYNEQFF TGCGCCAGCAGCCCATGGCCCTTCGGGGATAATTACAATGAGCAGTTCTTC
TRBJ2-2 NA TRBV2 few CASSGAGTGELFF TGTGCCAGCAGTGGTGCGGGGACCGGGGAGCTGTTTTTT
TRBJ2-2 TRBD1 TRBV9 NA CASSGTGGGTGELFF TGTGCCAGCAGCGGGACAGGGGGAGGCACCGGGGAGCTGTTTTTT
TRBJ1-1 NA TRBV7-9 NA CASSSDRNTEAFF TGTGCCAGCAGCTCGGACAGGAACACTGAAGCTTTCTTT
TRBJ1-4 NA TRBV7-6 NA CASSRQGSTALFF TGTGCCAGCAGCCGGCAGGGATCAACGGCACTGTTTTTT
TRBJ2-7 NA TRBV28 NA CASSLGQPIYEQYF TGTGCCAGCAGTTTAGGACAGCCGATCTACGAGCAGTACTTC
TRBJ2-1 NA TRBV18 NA CASSPSGETSYNEQFF TGTGCCAGCTCACCATCGGGGGAGACCTCCTACAATGAGCAGTTCTTC
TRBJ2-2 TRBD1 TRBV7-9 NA CAPTWTGNTGELFF TGTGCCCCCACCTGGACAGGGAACACCGGGGAGCTGTTTTTT
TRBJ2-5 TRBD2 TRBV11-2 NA CASSPGLAGRETQYF TGTGCCAGCAGCCCCGGACTAGCGGGGAGGGAGACCCAGTACTTC
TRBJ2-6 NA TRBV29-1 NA CSVDGQGTGANVLTF TGCAGCGTTGATGGGCAGGGGACTGGGGCCAACGTCCTGACTTTC
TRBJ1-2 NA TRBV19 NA CASRGPQGYGYTF TGTGCCAGTAGGGGGCCACAGGGTTATGGCTACACCTTC
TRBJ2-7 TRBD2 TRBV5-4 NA CASSFSGRTYEQYF TGTGCCAGCAGCTTTAGCGGGAGGACCTACGAGCAGTACTTC
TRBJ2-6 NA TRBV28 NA CASRRGGNVLTF TGTGCCAGCAGGCGGGGCGGCAACGTCCTGACTTTC